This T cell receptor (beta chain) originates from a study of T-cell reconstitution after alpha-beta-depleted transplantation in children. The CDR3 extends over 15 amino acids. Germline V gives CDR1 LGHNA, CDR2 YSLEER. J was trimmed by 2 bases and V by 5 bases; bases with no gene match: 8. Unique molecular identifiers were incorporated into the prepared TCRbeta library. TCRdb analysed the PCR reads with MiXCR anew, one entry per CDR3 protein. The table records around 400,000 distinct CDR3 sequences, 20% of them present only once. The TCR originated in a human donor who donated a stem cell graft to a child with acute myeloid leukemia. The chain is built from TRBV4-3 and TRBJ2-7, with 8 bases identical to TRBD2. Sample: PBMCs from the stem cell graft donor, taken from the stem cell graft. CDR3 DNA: TGCGCCAGCAGCACCGGTTCAGCGGGGGCCTACGAGCAGTACTTC. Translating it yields CASSTGSAGAYEQYF.